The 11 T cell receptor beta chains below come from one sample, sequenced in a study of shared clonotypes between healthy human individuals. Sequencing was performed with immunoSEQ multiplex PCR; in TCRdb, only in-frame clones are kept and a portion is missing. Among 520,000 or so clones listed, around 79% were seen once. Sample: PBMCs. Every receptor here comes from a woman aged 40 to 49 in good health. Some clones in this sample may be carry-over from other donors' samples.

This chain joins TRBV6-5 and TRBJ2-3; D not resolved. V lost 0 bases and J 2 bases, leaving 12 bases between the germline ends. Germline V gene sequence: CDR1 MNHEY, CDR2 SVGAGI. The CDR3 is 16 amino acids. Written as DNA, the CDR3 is TGTGCCAGCAGTTACTCTGGTGCCCTAGACACAGATACGCAGTATTTT. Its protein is CASSYSGALDTDTQYF.

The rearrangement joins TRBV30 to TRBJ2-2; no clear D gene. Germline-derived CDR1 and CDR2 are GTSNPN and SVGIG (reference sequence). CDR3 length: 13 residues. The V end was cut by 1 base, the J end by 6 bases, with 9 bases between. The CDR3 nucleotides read TGTGCCTGGAGTGGTAGGGTTGCCGGGGAGCTGTTTTTT. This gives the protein CAWSGRVAGELFF.

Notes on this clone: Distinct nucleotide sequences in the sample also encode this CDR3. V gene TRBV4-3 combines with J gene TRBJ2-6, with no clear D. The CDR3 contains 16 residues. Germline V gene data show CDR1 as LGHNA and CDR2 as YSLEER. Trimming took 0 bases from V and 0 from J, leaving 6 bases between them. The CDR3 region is CASSQDSSSGANVLTF. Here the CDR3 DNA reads TGCGCCAGCAGCCAAGATAGCAGCTCTGGGGCCAACGTCCTGACTTTC.

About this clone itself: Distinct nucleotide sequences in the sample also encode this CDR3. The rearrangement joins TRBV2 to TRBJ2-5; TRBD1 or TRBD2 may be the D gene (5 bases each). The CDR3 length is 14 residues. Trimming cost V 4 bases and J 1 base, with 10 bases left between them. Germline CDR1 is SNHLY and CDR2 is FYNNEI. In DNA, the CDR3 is TGTGCCAGCAGTGCCTCGGGACCCCAAGAGACCCAGTACTTC. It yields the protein CASSASGPQETQYF.

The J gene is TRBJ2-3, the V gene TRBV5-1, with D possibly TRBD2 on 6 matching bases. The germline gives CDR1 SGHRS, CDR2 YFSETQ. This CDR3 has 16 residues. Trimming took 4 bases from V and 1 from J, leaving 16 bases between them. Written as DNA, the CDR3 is TGCGCCAGCAGCCAAAATAGCGGACCTGGCACAGATACGCAGTATTTT. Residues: CASSQNSGPGTDTQYF.

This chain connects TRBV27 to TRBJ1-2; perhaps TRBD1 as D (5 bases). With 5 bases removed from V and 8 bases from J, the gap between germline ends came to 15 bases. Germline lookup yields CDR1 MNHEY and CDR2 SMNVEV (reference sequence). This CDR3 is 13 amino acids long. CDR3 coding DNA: TGTGCCAGCAGTCTGTCCGGGGACGGCGGCTACACCTTC. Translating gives CASSLSGDGGYTF.

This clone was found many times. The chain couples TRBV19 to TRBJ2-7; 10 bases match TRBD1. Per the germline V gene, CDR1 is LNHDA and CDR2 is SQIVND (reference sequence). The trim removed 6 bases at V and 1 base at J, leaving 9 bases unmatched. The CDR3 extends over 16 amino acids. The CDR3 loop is CASRPGTGEGSYEQYF. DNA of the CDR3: TGTGCCAGTAGACCCGGGACAGGGGAAGGGTCCTACGAGCAGTACTTC.

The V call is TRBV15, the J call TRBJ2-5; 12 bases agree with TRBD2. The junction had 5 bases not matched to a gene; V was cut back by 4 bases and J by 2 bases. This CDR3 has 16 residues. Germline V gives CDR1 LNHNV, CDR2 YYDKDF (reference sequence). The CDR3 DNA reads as TGTGCCACCAGCATGGCCGGGACTAGCGGGCAAGAGACCCAGTACTTC. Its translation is CATSMAGTSGQETQYF.

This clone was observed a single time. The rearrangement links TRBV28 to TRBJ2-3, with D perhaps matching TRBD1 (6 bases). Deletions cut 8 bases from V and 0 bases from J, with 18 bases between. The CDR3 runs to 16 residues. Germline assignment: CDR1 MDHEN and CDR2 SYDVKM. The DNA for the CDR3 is TGTGCCAGCCGAACATCGGACAGACGAAGCACAGATACGCAGTATTTT. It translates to CASRTSDRRSTDTQYF.

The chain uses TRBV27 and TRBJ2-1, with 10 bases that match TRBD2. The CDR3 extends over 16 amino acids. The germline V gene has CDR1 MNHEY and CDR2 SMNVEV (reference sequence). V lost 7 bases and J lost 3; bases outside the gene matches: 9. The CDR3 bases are TGTGCCAGCACTCCGGGCTGGACTAGCGGCTACAATGAGCAGTTCTTC. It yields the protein CASTPGWTSGYNEQFF.

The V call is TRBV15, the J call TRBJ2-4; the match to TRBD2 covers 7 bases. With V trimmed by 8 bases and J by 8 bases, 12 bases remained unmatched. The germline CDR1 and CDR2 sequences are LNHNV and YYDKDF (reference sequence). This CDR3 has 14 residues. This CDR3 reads CATGGGSLGDIQYF. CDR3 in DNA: TGTGCCACCGGGGGAGGGTCCCTTGGGGACATTCAGTACTTC.